The T cell receptor beta chain under discussion was sequenced for a study of T cell repertoires in ileal Crohn's disease. General study findings and limits: Compared with non-smokers, active smokers at surgery showed more clonal expansions.

Trimming removed 2 bases at V and 4 bases at J, with 8 bases between. Germline assignment: CDR1 MNHNY and CDR2 SVGAGI (reference sequence). There are 14 residues in the CDR3. TCRdb keeps only in-frame clones here, not all; method: immunoSEQ multiplex PCR. Of roughly 60,000 clones listed, about 89% are singletons. A word on this clone: Its antigen is currently unknown.

The time point was: neoterminal ileum biopsy at postoperative endoscopy, about 6 months after surgery. What was sequenced was ileal tissue. V is TRBV6-6 and J is TRBJ2-2; D is ambiguous. The sequence was collected from an adult with Crohn's disease. The CDR3 here is CASSYNDITGELFF. CDR3 DNA sequence: TGTGCCAGCAGTTACAACGACATCACCGGGGAGCTGTTTTTT.